A selection of T cell receptor beta chains follows, all from one sample in a study of identical twins. Each CDR3 protein gets one entry after TCRdb re-called the 5' RACE reads with MiXCR. This sample has hundreds of thousands of distinct CDR3 sequences, with approximately 13% found just once. This sample also appeared in a second study, on yellow fever vaccine responses in identical twins.

The sequencing sample was made of CD8+ T cells sorted from blood. Source of these receptors: a woman younger than 35 in good health. CDR3s include the opening cysteine and the closing phenylalanine or tryptophan.

CASSSGHEQYF	TRBV12-3/TRBV12-4	TRBJ2-7
CATTSTGHPYNEQFF	TRBV24-1	TRBJ2-1
CASSLASGSNEQFF	TRBV12-3/TRBV12-4	TRBJ2-1
CASAGGGINTQYF	TRBV11-2	TRBJ2-3
CACSDRTSGRTNTGELFF	TRBV2	TRBJ2-2
CASSEEGATSETQYF	TRBV10-2	TRBJ2-5
CASRNAAGTGGSNGPNTGELFF	TRBV28	TRBJ2-2
CASSQLGHFTNSPLHF	TRBV4-1	TRBJ1-6
CSAIYREYNYGYTF	TRBV20-1	TRBJ1-2
CASSLEREGYNEQFF	TRBV3-1	TRBJ2-1
CASSYPRVGNEKLFF	TRBV6-2/TRBV6-3	TRBJ1-4
CASSRRPGTGWRDSEQYF	TRBV12-3/TRBV12-4	TRBJ2-7
CSARVWTSGTPRNIQYF	TRBV20-1	TRBJ2-4
CASSIDAGLAGGSYNEQFF	TRBV19	TRBJ2-1
CASSPERNTQYF	TRBV12-3/TRBV12-4	TRBJ2-3
CASSLESDEQFF	TRBV7-9	TRBJ2-1
CASSLGTGFRMNTEAFF	TRBV5-1	TRBJ1-1
CAISEGRGGETQYF	TRBV10-3	TRBJ2-5
CASSYAGLQETQYF	TRBV6-5	TRBJ2-5
CASSPNTGVLNTGELFF	TRBV13	TRBJ2-2
CASSQGLRGNEQFF	TRBV11-3	TRBJ2-1
CASSPAGGNTDTQYF	TRBV10-1	TRBJ2-3
CASSNLAGVYNEQFF	TRBV6-5	TRBJ2-1
CASSLVRDTGELFF	TRBV27	TRBJ2-2
CAISEILAGGGTDTQYF	TRBV10-3	TRBJ2-3
CASSQDRRGLFNEQFF	TRBV3-1	TRBJ2-1
CASSLASGRAKFF	TRBV7-7	TRBJ2-1
CATSRDWQGQAFF	TRBV15	TRBJ1-1
CASSGQGGLYGYTF	TRBV6-1	TRBJ1-2
CSARGPDTGELFF	TRBV20-1	TRBJ2-2
CASSRPFERDGIQETQYF	TRBV28	TRBJ2-5
CASSPPDRVYEQYF	TRBV27	TRBJ2-7
CASTPQGLIDEQFF	TRBV28	TRBJ2-1
CASSLALDRDPNRNTEAFF	TRBV11-1	TRBJ1-1
CASRRTGTGGRGQFF	TRBV7-8	TRBJ2-1
CTSSPGLAGNSAKNIQYF	TRBV1	TRBJ2-4
CASSVMGELAGDCEQFF	TRBV9	TRBJ2-1
CASSQRGDAHNEQFF	TRBV13	TRBJ2-1
CASSPTRQDFYGYTF	TRBV12-3/TRBV12-4	TRBJ1-2
CASSPLGGDTQYF	TRBV13	TRBJ2-3
CSVPRGDSTEAFF	TRBV29-1	TRBJ1-1
CASSRVGSPLHF	TRBV11-2	TRBJ1-6
CASSLDVRTEAFF	TRBV5-1	TRBJ1-1
CASSLGTSGNEQYF	TRBV12-3/TRBV12-4	TRBJ2-7
CATSRERSSTGELFF	TRBV15	TRBJ2-2
CASSQGFEQYF	TRBV11-2	TRBJ2-7
CSFTRTEAFF	TRBV29-1	TRBJ1-1
CASSLSLAGARETQYF	TRBV27	TRBJ2-5
CASSQVFAGAYEQYF	TRBV3-1	TRBJ2-7
CASSQGSRGSDGYTF	TRBV4-2	TRBJ1-2
CASSEYETGLRTQYF	TRBV25-1	TRBJ2-5
CATSDSAKTGEAFF	TRBV24-1	TRBJ1-1
CATSTRPRSSYNEQFF	TRBV15	TRBJ2-1
CASSLDRSGRNNEQFF	TRBV7-9	TRBJ2-1
CASSLDSHNLQETQYF	TRBV5-1	TRBJ2-5
CASTGPRSSYNEQFF	TRBV7-9	TRBJ2-1
CASSQDFQGTYNEQFF	TRBV3-1	TRBJ2-1
CASSFYEGTSGYNEQFF	TRBV7-9	TRBJ2-1
CASSERVSTDTQYF	TRBV7-6	TRBJ2-3